This T cell receptor (beta chain) was sequenced in a study of blood T cell repertoires in COVID-19. CDR3 length: 12 amino acids. Trimming removed 3 bases at V and 7 bases at J, with 13 bases between. In germline, CDR1 is GTSNPN, CDR2 SVGIG (reference sequence). Assay: immunoSEQ multiplex PCR; the TCRdb copy retains only in-frame clones and omits some. The sample yields approximately 160,000 clones, more than 85% seen once. The chain employs TRBV30 and TRBJ2-7, with D possibly matching TRBD1 (5 bases). The sample taken for sequencing was peripheral blood. This TCR was sampled from a man in his sixties with COVID-19, enrolled during active disease. CDR3 bases: TGTGCCTGGAGCGCATCAGGGTGGGAGCAGTACTTC. Encoded protein: CAWSASGWEQYF.